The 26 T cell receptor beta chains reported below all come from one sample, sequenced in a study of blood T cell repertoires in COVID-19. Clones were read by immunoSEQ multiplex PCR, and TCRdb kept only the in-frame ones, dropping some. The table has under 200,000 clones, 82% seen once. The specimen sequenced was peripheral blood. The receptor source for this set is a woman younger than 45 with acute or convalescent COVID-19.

This chain's CDR3 is CASNSRAPDSYNEQFF. CDR3 nucleotide sequence: TGTGCCAGCAACTCGAGGGCTCCCGACTCCTACAATGAGCAGTTCTTC. The chain joins TRBV28 to TRBJ2-1; TRBD2 is a possible D gene (5 bases). The germline V gene has CDR1 MDHEN and CDR2 SYDVKM. V lost 7 bases and J lost 0, with 16 bases in between. The CDR3 totals 16 residues.

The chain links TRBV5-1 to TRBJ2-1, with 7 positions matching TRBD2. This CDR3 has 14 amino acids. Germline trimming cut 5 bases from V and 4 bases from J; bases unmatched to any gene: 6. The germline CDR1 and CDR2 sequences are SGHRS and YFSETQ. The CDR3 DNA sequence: TGCGCCAGCAGTGCGCTAGCGGCTTACAATGAGCAGTTCTTC. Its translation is CASSALAAYNEQFF.

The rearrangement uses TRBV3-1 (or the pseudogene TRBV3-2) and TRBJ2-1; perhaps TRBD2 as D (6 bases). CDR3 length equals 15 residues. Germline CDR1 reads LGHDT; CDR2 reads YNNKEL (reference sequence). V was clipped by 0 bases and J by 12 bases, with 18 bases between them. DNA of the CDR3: TGTGCCAGCAGCCAAGATCCTAGGGCGGGTAGCGGGCAGTTCTTC. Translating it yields CASSQDPRAGSGQFF.

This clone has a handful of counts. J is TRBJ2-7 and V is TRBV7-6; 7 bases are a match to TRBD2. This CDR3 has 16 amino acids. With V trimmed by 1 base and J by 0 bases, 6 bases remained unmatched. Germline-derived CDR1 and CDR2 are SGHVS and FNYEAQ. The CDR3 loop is CASSLGARGSSYEQYF. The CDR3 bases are TGTGCCAGCAGCTTAGGGGCGCGGGGGAGCTCCTACGAGCAGTACTTC.

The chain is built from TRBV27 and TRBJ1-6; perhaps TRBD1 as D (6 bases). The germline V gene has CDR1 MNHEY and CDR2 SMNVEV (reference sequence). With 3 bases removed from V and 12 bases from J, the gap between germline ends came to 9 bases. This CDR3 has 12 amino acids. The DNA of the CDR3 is TGTGCCAGCAGTTTCCAGGGGCGACCCCTCCACTTT. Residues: CASSFQGRPLHF.

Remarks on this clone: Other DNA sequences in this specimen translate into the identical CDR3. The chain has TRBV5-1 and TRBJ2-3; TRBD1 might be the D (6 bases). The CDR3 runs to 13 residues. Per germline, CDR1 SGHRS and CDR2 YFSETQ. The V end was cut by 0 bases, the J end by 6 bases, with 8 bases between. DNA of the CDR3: TGCGCCAGCAGCTTGGAGGGGGTGGATACGCAGTATTTT. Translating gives CASSLEGVDTQYF.

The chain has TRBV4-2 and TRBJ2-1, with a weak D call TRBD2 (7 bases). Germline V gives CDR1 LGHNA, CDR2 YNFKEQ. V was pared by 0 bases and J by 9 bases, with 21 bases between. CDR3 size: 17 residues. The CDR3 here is CASSQEGLSGQGGEQFF. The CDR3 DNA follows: TGTGCCAGCAGCCAAGAGGGACTAAGCGGGCAAGGGGGTGAGCAGTTCTTC.

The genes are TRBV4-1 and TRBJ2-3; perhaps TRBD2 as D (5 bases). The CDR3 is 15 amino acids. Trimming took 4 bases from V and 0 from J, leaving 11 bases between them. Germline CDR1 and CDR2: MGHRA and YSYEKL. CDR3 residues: CASSPASRSTDTQYF. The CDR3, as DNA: TGCGCCAGCAGCCCAGCTAGCCGAAGCACAGATACGCAGTATTTT.

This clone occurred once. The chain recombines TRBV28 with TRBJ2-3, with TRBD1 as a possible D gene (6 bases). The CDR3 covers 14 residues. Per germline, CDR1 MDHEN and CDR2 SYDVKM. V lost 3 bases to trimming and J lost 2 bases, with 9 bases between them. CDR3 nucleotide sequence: TGTGCCAGCAGTTTGGGGGCGTCCACAGATACGCAGTATTTT. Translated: CASSLGASTDTQYF.

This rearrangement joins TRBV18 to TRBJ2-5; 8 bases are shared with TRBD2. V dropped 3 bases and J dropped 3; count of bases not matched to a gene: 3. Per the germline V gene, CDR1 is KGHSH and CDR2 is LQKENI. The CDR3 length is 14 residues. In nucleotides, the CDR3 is TGTGCCAGCTCACCCGGGACTAGTGAAGAGACCCAGTACTTC. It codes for CASSPGTSEETQYF. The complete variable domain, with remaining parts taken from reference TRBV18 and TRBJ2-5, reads NAGVMQNPRHLVRRRGQEARLRCSPMKGHSHVYWYRQLPEEGLKFMVYLQKENIIDESGMPKERFSAEFPKEGPSILRIQQVVRGDSAAYFCASSPGTSEETQYFGPGTRLLVL.

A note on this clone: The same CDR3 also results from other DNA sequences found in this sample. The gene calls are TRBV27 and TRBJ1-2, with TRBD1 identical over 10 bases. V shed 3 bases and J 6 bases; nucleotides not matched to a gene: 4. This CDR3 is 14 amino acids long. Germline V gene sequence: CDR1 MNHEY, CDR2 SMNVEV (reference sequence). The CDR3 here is CASSFRDRGHGYTF. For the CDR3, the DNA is TGTGCCAGCAGTTTCAGGGACAGGGGCCATGGCTACACCTTC.

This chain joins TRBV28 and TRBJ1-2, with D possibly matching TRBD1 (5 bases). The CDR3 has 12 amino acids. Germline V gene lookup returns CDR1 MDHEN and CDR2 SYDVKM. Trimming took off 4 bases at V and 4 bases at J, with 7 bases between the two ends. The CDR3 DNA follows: TGTGCCAGCAGTTCAGGGTTCTATGGCTACACCTTC. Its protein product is CASSSGFYGYTF.

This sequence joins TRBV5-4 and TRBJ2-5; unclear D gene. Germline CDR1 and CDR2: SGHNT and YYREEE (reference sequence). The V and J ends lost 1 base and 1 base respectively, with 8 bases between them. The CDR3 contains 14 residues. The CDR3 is CASSLITAQETQYF. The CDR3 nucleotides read TGTGCCAGCAGCTTGATCACTGCCCAAGAGACCCAGTACTTC.

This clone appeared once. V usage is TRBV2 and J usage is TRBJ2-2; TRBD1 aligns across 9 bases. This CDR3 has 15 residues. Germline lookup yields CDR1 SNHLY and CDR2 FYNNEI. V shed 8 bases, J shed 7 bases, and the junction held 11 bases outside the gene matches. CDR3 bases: TGTGCCAGCGGGCAACAGGGGGCGCGGGGCGGGGAGCTGTTTTTT. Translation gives CASGQQGARGGELFF.

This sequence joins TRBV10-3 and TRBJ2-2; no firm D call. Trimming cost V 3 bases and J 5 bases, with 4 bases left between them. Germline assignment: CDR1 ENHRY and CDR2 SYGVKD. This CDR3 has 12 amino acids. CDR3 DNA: TGTGCCATCAGTGACGAGACCGGGGAGCTGTTTTTT. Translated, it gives CAISDETGELFF.

The CDR3 loop is CASSLRLGGTDTQYF. The CDR3, as DNA: TGTGCCAGCAGCTTACGACTAGGAGGCACAGATACGCAGTATTTT. This chain links TRBV13 with TRBJ2-3; weak D call: TRBD2 (6 bases). The CDR3 totals 15 residues. The ends were cut back, 2 bases at V and 1 base at J, with 10 bases in the middle. Germline V gene sequence: CDR1 PRHDT, CDR2 FYEKMQ (reference sequence).

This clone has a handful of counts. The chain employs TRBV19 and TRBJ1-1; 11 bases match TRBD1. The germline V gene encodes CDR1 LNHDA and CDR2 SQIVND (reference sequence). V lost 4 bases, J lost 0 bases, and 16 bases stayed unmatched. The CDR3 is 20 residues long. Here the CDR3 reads CASSNPDRGRGMQMNTEAFF. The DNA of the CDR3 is TGTGCCAGTAGTAACCCGGACAGGGGGCGAGGAATGCAAATGAACACTGAAGCTTTCTTT. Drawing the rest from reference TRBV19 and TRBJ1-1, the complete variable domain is DGGITQSPKYLFRKEGQNVTLSCEQNLNHDAMYWYRQDPGQGLRLIYYSQIVNDFQKGDIAEGYSVSREKKESFPLTVTSAQKNPTAFYLCASSNPDRGRGMQMNTEAFFGQGTRLTVV.

Here the CDR3 reads CASSLDGINQPQHF. For the CDR3, the DNA is TGCGCCAGCAGCTTGGATGGCATCAATCAGCCCCAGCATTTT. The genes are TRBV5-1 and TRBJ1-5, with D uncertain. Trimming cost V 0 bases and J 3 bases, with 7 bases left between them. This CDR3 has 14 residues. Germline-derived CDR1 and CDR2 are SGHRS and YFSETQ. Drawing the rest from reference TRBV5-1 and TRBJ1-5, the complete variable domain is KAGVTQTPRYLIKTRGQQVTLSCSPISGHRSVSWYQQTPGQGLQFLFEYFSETQRNKGNFPGRFSGRQFSNSRSEMNVSTLELGDSALYLCASSLDGINQPQHFGDGTRLSIL.

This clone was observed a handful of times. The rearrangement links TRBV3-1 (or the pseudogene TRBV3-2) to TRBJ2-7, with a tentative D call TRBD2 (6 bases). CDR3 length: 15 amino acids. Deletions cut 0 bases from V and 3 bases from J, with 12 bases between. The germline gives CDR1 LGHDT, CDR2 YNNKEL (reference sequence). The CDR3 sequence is CASSQDLRGDYEQYF. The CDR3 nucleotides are TGTGCCAGCAGCCAAGATTTGCGGGGAGACTACGAGCAGTACTTC.

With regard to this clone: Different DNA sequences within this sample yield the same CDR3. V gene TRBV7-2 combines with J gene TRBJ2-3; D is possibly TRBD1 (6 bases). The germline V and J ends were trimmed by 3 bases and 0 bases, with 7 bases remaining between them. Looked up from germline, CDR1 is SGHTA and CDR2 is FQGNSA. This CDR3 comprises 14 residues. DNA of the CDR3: TGTGCCAGCAGCTTCACAGGGAGCACAGATACGCAGTATTTT. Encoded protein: CASSFTGSTDTQYF.

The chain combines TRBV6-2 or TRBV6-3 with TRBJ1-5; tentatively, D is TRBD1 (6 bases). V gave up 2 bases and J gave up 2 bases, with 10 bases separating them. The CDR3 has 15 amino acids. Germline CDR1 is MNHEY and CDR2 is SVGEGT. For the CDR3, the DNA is TGTGCCAGCAGTTACCCGGGACAAGGCAATCAGCCCCAGCATTTT. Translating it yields CASSYPGQGNQPQHF.

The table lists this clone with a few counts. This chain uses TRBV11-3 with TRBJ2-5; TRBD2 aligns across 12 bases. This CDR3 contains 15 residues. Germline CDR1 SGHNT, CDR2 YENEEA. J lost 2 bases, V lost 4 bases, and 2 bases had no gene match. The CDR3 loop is CASSSLAGGQETQYF. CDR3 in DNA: TGTGCCAGCAGCTCTCTAGCGGGAGGGCAAGAGACCCAGTACTTC.

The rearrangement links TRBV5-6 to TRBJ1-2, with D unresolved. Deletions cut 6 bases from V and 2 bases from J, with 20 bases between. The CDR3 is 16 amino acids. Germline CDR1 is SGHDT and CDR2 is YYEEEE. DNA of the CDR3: TGTGCCAGCACCGACGGCCCCGGCGGGATGAACTATGGCTACACCTTC. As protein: CASTDGPGGMNYGYTF.

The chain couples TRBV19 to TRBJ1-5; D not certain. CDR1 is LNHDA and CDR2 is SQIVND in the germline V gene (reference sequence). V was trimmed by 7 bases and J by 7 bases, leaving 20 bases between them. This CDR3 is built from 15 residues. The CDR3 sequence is CASIESRNPTQPQHF. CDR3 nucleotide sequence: TGTGCCAGTATAGAATCGAGGAACCCAACCCAGCCCCAGCATTTT.

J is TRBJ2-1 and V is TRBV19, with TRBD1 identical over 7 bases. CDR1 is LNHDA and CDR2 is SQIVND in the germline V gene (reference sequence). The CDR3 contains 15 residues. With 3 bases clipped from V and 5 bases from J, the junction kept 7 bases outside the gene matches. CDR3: CASSILTGWDNEQFF. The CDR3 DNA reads TGTGCCAGTAGTATCTTGACAGGGTGGGACAATGAGCAGTTCTTC.

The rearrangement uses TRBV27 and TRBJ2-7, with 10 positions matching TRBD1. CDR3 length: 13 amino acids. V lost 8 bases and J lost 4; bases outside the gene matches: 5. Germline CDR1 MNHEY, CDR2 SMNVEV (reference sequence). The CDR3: CASLGQGRYEQYF. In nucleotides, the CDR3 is TGTGCCAGCCTGGGACAGGGGAGGTACGAGCAGTACTTC.